These 20 T cell receptor beta chains were sequenced from one sample in a study of blood T cells in healthy people across ages (dated by TCRdb to the mid-2010s). Preparation of the library involved 5' RACE. The instrument was an Illumina HiSeq 2500. A second PCR of roughly 6 to 11 cycles was run with a J-beta primer mix and a sample-barcoded 5' primer. The public reads were reprocessed in TCRdb via fastp at Q25 and MiXCR, keeping in-frame beta chains. Each CDR3 protein appears once, grouped with its most common genes and DNA. Present in this sample are 650,000 to 950,000 distinct CDR3 sequences, around two fifths of which were seen just once. The top ten constitute roughly 19% of the sample. The material sequenced was blood. Receptor source: a man aged 60 to 75 in good health.

The sample holds a few counts of this clonotype. The V call is TRBV20-1, the J call TRBJ1-2, with D perhaps matching TRBD1 (6 bases). The length of the CDR3 is 13 residues. Germline lookup yields CDR1 DFQATT and CDR2 SNEGSKA (reference sequence). V lost 6 bases, J lost 5 bases, and 16 bases lay in between. CDR3 sequence (DNA): TGCAGTGCCATACAACCACAGGGTTATGGCTACACCTTC. This encodes CSAIQPQGYGYTF.

This clonotype was found many times. Being one base from a much bigger clone, this may be a read error. The CDR3 sequence: CASSHEEGQGVNEQYF. DNA for the CDR3: TGTGCCAGCAGCCACGAGGAGGGACAGGGGGTTAATGAGCAGTACTTC. V gene TRBV4-2 combines with J gene TRBJ2-5, with 11 bases that match TRBD1. This CDR3 comprises 16 residues. The J segment lost 11 bases and the V segment lost 3 bases, leaving 14 bases of the junction unmatched. Germline CDR1 reads LGHNA; CDR2 reads YNFKEQ.

This clonotype came up a few times. This chain links TRBV6-5 with TRBJ1-2; D unresolved. The CDR3 runs 13 residues. Trimming pared 7 bases from V and 8 bases from J, leaving 17 bases between. Germline CDR1 and CDR2: MNHEY and SVGAGI. CDR3 residues: CASKKKGSSGYTF. For the CDR3, the DNA is TGTGCCAGCAAGAAGAAGGGCTCGTCAGGCTACACCTTC.

The sample holds a few counts of this clonotype. The J gene is TRBJ1-1, the V gene TRBV6-6; tentative D call: TRBD1 (5 bases). The germline V gene encodes CDR1 MNHNY and CDR2 SVGAGI (reference sequence). The CDR3 covers 14 residues. V dropped 0 bases and J dropped 2 bases, with 7 bases sitting between them. CDR3: CASSYSDRNTEAFF. The DNA of the CDR3 is TGTGCCAGCAGTTACTCCGACAGAAACACTGAAGCTTTCTTT.

The rearrangement links TRBV7-9 to TRBJ2-5; D is possibly TRBD1 (5 bases). The J call is uncertain, as TRBJ2-7 better fits the DNA end. CDR1 SEHNR and CDR2 FQNEAQ come from the germline V gene (reference sequence). The CDR3 extends over 14 amino acids. Here the CDR3 reads CASSLVTGADEQYF. The CDR3 DNA reads as TGTGCCAGCAGCTTAGTAACAGGTGCAGACGAGCAGTACTTC.

This clonotype has a single count. V usage is TRBV20-1 and J usage is TRBJ2-7, with 7 nucleotides matching TRBD2. The germline CDR1 and CDR2 sequences are DFQATT and SNEGSKA (reference sequence). J lost 1 base, V lost 1 base, and 10 bases had no gene match. This CDR3 region has 16 residues. The CDR3 loop is CSARVYATGGSYEQYF. The DNA for the CDR3 is TGCAGTGCTAGAGTTTATGCGACGGGGGGTTCCTACGAGCAGTACTTC.

The chain links TRBV7-9 to TRBJ1-6; a possible D gene is TRBD1 (5 bases). Per the germline V gene, CDR1 is SEHNR and CDR2 is FQNEAQ (reference sequence). The CDR3 spans 15 residues. The ends were cut back, 3 bases at V and 10 bases at J, with 16 bases in the middle. The CDR3 region has the DNA TGTGCCAGCAGCTTGGGGAGGGGCCCTGGATCACCCCTCCACTTT. Translated, it gives CASSLGRGPGSPLHF.

This clonotype occurred a few times. The chain joins TRBV7-2 to TRBJ2-7; D ambiguous. Germline CDR1 and CDR2: SGHTA and FQGNSA. Trimming removed 3 bases at V and 1 base at J, with 25 bases between. The CDR3 length is 19 residues. This CDR3 is CASSFSFGFVAGLSYEQYF. The DNA for the CDR3 is TGTGCCAGCAGCTTTAGCTTTGGTTTCGTGGCAGGATTATCCTACGAGCAGTACTTC.

V and J are TRBV12-3 or TRBV12-4 and TRBJ2-5; D uncertain. Trimming took 8 bases from V and 0 from J, leaving 10 bases between them. CDR3 length equals 13 residues. The CDR3 is CASCTNYQETQYF. In DNA, the CDR3 is TGTGCCAGCTGTACTAACTACCAAGAGACCCAGTACTTC.

Ten or more counts support this clonotype. This rearrangement joins TRBV11-1 to TRBJ2-7; 8 bases fit TRBD1. J was trimmed by 11 bases and V by 4 bases; bases with no gene match: 16. CDR1 is SGHAT, CDR2 FQDESV, per germline (reference sequence). The CDR3 totals 15 residues. The CDR3 region is CASSSGTGVDRIKYF. The CDR3 coding sequence is TGTGCCAGCAGCTCCGGGACAGGCGTCGACCGGATTAAGTACTTC.

This clonotype was recorded only once. The gene calls are TRBV5-5 and TRBJ2-6, with D possibly matching TRBD1 (5 bases). The CDR3 consists of 18 residues. Germline CDR1 reads SGHKS; CDR2 reads YYEKEE (reference sequence). V was trimmed by 5 bases and J by 1 base, leaving 19 bases between them. CDR3 protein: CASRHGLPWTSGANVLTF. The DNA of the CDR3 is TGTGCCAGCAGACACGGGCTTCCTTGGACATCTGGGGCCAACGTCCTGACTTTC.

The J gene is TRBJ2-6, the V gene TRBV7-8; 9 bases agree with TRBD1. The CDR3 spans 17 residues. The germline V gene encodes CDR1 SGHVS and CDR2 FQNEAQ. J lost 1 base, V lost 5 bases, and 6 bases had no gene match. The chain's CDR3 is CASSPGQGASGANVLTF. The CDR3 DNA reads as TGTGCCAGCAGCCCGGGACAGGGAGCATCTGGGGCCAACGTCCTGACTTTC.

This clonotype has a single count. This sequence joins TRBV5-1 and TRBJ2-5, with D maybe TRBD1 (6 bases). V lost 4 bases, J lost 11 bases, and 18 bases lay in between. There are 13 residues in the CDR3. Per the germline V gene, CDR1 is SGHRS and CDR2 is YFSETQ. This CDR3 reads CASSEQGMREQYF. The CDR3 bases are TGCGCCAGCAGCGAACAGGGCATGCGTGAGCAGTACTTC.

Only one count was recorded for this clonotype. The chain recombines TRBV2 with TRBJ2-1; TRBD2 aligns across 10 bases. After removal of 0 bases from V and 4 bases from J, the junction contained 6 bases not matched to a gene. From germline, CDR1 is SNHLY and CDR2 FYNNEI. This CDR3 is 17 amino acids long. Here the CDR3 reads CASSEAPSGGMYNEQFF. The CDR3 DNA reads as TGTGCCAGCAGTGAAGCACCTAGCGGGGGCATGTACAATGAGCAGTTCTTC. Full variable domain (outside the CDR3, taken from reference TRBV2 and TRBJ2-1): EPEVTQTPSHQVTQMGQEVILRCVPISNHLYFYWYRQILGQKVEFLVSFYNNEISEKSEIFDDQFSVERPDGSNFTLKIRSTKLEDSAMYFCASSEAPSGGMYNEQFFGPGTRLTVL.

This clonotype was counted only a few times. The gene calls are TRBV18 and TRBJ2-1; TRBD2 matches at 9 bases. V trimming: 3 bases; J trimming: 3 bases; junction bases outside the gene matches: 12. This CDR3 comprises 18 residues. Per the germline V gene, CDR1 is KGHSH and CDR2 is LQKENI. CDR3 nucleotide sequence: TGTGCCAGCTCACCTCACGCCCGGCGGGGGGGTTACTACAATGAGCAGTTCTTC. It translates to CASSPHARRGGYYNEQFF.

The chain is built from TRBV6-2 or TRBV6-3 and TRBJ2-1; 8 bases fit TRBD2. The germline V gene encodes CDR1 MNHEY and CDR2 SVGEGT. The CDR3 covers 11 residues. V shed 7 bases and J 14 bases; nucleotides not matched to a gene: 7. CDR3 residues: CASTNSGGEFF. For the CDR3, the DNA is TGTGCCAGCACCAACAGCGGGGGTGAGTTCTTC.

This clonotype was seen ten or more times. Written as DNA, the CDR3 is TGTGCCATCAGTGGTTCTTACGAGCAGTACTTC. This sequence encodes CAISGSYEQYF. This chain links TRBV10-3 with TRBJ2-7; D is ambiguous. The CDR3 contains 11 residues. Germline values: CDR1 ENHRY, CDR2 SYGVKD. With 4 bases removed from V and 4 bases from J, the gap between germline ends came to 5 bases.

J is TRBJ2-7 and V is TRBV4-2; D may be TRBD1 (6 bases). V was shortened by 1 base and J by 2 bases, with 9 bases between the two germline ends. Germline V gene data show CDR1 as LGHNA and CDR2 as YNFKEQ. The CDR3 contains 14 residues. CDR3 DNA sequence: TGTGCCAGCAGCCAAGTTGCAGGGGCCTACGAGCAGTACTTC. Translation: CASSQVAGAYEQYF.

J is TRBJ2-7 and V is TRBV6-5; D is unclear. Per the germline V gene, CDR1 is MNHEY and CDR2 is SVGAGI. V was pared by 6 bases and J by 3 bases, with 15 bases between. The CDR3 runs to 14 residues. The CDR3 here is CASRLFPGYYEQYF. The CDR3 DNA reads TGTGCCAGCAGGCTTTTCCCGGGCTACTACGAGCAGTACTTC.

The J gene is TRBJ2-4, the V gene TRBV3-1; 7 positions agree with TRBD1. Germline V lookup: CDR1 LGHDT, CDR2 YNNKEL (reference sequence). J lost 4 bases, V lost 6 bases, and 9 bases had no gene match. The CDR3 has 15 residues. The DNA of the CDR3 is TGTGCCAGCAGTCAACAGGGGACGGGGAAAAACATTCAGTACTTC. The encoded protein is CASSQQGTGKNIQYF.